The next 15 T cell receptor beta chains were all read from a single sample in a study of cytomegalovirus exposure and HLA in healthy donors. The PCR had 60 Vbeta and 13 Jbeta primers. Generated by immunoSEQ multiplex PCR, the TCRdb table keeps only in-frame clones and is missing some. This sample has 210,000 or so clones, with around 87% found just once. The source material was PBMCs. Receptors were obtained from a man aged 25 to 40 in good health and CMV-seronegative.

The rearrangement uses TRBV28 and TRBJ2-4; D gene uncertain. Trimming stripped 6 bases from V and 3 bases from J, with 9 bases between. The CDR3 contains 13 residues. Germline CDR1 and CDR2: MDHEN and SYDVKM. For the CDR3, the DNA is TGTGCCAGCAGCCGACATGGCAAAAACATTCAGTACTTC. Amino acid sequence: CASSRHGKNIQYF.

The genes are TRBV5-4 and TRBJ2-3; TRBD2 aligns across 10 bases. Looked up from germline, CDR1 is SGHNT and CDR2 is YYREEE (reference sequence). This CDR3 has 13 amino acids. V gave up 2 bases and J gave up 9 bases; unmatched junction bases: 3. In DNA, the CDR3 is TGTGCCAGCAGCTTAGCGGGGGGGCGAACGCAGTATTTT. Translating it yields CASSLAGGRTQYF.

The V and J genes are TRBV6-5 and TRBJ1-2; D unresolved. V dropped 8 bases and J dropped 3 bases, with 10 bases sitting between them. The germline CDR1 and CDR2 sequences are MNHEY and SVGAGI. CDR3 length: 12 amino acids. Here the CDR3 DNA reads TGTGCCAGCTCGGAGGAGGACTATGGCTACACCTTC. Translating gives CASSEEDYGYTF.

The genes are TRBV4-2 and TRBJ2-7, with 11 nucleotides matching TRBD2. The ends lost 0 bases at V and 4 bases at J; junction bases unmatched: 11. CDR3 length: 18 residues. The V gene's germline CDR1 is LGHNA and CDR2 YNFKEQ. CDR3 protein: CASSQEMTSGTRAYEQYF. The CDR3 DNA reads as TGTGCCAGCAGCCAAGAAATGACTAGCGGGACCAGAGCTTACGAGCAGTACTTC.

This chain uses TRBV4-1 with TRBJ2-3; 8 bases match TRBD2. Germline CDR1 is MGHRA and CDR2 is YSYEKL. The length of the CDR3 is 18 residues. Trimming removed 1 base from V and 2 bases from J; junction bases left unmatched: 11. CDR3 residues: CASSQGPPGLETTDTQYF. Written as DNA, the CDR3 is TGCGCCAGCAGCCAAGGTCCCCCGGGACTAGAAACCACAGATACGCAGTATTTT.

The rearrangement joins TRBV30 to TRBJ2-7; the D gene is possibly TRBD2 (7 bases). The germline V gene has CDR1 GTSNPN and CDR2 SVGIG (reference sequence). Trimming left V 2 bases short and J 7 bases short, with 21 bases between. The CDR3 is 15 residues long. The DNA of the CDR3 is TGTGCCTGGAGTAGAGGGGGGGGAGGCTCCTGGGAGCAGTACTTC. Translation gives CAWSRGGGGSWEQYF.

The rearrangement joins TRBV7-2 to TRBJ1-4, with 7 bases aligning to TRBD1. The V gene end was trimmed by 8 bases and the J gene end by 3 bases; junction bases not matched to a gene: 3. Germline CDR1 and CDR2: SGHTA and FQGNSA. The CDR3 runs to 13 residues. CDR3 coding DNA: TGTGCCAGCCAGGGGGAGGCTAATGAAAAACTGTTTTTT. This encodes CASQGEANEKLFF.

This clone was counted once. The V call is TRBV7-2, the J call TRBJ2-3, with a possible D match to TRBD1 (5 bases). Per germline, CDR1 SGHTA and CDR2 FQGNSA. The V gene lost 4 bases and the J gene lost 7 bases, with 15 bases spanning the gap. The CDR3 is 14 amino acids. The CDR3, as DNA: TGTGCCAGCAGCTCCCCCCAGGGTTTTAATACGCAGTATTTT. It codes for CASSSPQGFNTQYF.

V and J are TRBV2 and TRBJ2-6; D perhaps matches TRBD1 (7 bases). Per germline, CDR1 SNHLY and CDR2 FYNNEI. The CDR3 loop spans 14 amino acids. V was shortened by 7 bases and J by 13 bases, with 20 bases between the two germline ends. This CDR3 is CASNDGGTAEVLTF. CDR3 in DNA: TGTGCCAGCAACGACGGAGGGACAGCTGAGGTCCTGACTTTC.

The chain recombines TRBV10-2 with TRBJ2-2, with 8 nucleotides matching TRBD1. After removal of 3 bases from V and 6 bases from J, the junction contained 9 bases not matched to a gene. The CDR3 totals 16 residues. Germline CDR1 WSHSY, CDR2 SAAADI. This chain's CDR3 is CASSESRQGPAGELFF. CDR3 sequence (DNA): TGCGCCAGCAGTGAATCGAGACAGGGGCCCGCCGGGGAGCTGTTTTTT.

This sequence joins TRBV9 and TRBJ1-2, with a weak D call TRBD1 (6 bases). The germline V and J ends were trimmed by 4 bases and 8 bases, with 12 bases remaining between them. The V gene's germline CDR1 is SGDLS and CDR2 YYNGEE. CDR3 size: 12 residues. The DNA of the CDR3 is TGTGCCAGCAGCTTACAGGGTTGGGGCTACACCTTC. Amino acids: CASSLQGWGYTF.

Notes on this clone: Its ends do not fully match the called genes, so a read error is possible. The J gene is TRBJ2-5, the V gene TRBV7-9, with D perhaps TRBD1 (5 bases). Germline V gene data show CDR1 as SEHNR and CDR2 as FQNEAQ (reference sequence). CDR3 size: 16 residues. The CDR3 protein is CSSSPIDQGWEETQYF. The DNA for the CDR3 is TGTTCCAGCAGCCCAATTGACCAGGGATGGGAAGAGACCCAGTACTTC.

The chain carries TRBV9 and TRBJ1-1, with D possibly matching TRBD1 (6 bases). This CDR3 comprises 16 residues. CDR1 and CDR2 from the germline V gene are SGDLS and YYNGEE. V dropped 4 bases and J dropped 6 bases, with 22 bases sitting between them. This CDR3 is CASSHTTGRGAPEAFF. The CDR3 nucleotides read TGTGCCAGCAGCCATACCACTGGACGGGGGGCCCCTGAAGCTTTCTTT.

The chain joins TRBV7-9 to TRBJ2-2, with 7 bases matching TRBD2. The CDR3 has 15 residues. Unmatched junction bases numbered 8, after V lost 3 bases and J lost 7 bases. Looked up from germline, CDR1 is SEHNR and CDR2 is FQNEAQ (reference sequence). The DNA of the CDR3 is TGTGCCAGCAGCTTGGGCGGGAGTTTGGTCGGGGAGCTGTTTTTT. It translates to CASSLGGSLVGELFF.

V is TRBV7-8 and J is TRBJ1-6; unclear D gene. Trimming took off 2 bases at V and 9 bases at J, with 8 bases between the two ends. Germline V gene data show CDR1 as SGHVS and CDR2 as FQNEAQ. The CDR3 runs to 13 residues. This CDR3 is CASSLRTISPLHF. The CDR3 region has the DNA TGTGCCAGCAGCTTACGAACTATTTCACCCCTCCACTTT.